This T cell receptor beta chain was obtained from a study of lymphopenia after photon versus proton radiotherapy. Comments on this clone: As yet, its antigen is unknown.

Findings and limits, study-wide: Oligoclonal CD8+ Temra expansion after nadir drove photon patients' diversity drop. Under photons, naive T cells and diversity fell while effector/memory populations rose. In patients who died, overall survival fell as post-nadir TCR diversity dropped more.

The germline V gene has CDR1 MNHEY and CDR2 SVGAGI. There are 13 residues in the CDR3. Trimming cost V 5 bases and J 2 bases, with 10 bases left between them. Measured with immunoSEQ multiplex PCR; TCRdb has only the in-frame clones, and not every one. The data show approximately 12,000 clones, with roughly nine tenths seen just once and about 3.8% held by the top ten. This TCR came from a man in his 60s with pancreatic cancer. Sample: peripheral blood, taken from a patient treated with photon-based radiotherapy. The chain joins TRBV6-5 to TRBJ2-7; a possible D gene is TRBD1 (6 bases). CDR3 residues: CASSNRVTYEQYF. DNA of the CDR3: TGTGCCAGCAGTAACAGGGTCACCTACGAGCAGTACTTC.